This passage covers 9 T cell receptor beta chains from one sample sequenced in a study of CD8 T cells in ankylosing spondylitis. MiXCR, run by TCRdb on the 5' RACE reads, gives a single entry per CDR3 protein. Among around 480,000 distinct CDR3 sequences listed, approximately 17% were seen once. Study observations and caveats: Seven or eight highly homologous variants formed a TCR beta motif that appeared characteristic of ankylosing spondylitis blood.

These receptors have no identified antigens. Source material: blood, either unsorted or a sorted T cell fraction (not recorded which). These receptors originate from a male donor with ankylosing spondylitis.

The rearrangement joins TRBV4-1 to TRBJ2-5; TRBD1 matches 10 bases. The CDR3 is made up of 16 amino acids. Losses at the gene ends were 0 bases for V and 4 bases for J; bases not matched to a gene: 5. Germline V CDR1 and CDR2: MGHRA, YSYEKL. As DNA, the CDR3 is TGCGCCAGCAGCCAAGAGGGACAGGGGTTGAGAGAGACCCAGTACTTC. Protein sequence: CASSQEGQGLRETQYF.

This clonotype was seen only a few times. The V gene is TRBV6-1, the J gene TRBJ1-1, with unresolved D. Trimming cost V 4 bases and J 6 bases, with 12 bases left between them. CDR1 is MNHNS and CDR2 is SASEGT in the germline V gene. The CDR3 consists of 13 residues. CDR3 coding DNA: TGTGCCAGCAGTGTGGTTCAGATAGCTGAAGCTTTCTTT. Translation: CASSVVQIAEAFF.

About this clonotype: A much larger clone differs from this one at a single base, so this may be a read error. The chain employs TRBV28 and TRBJ2-6, with a possible D match to TRBD1 (7 bases). CDR1 is MDHEN, CDR2 SYDVKM, per germline. The CDR3 contains 18 residues. CDR3 sequence: CVSRAGQKILSGANVLTF. CDR3 DNA: TGTGTCAGCAGGGCGGGACAGAAGATCCTCTCTGGGGCCAACGTCCTGACTTTC.

This clonotype was seen only a few times. J is TRBJ2-1 and V is TRBV20-1; 12 bases are shared with TRBD2. CDR3 length: 16 amino acids. Germline CDR1 reads DFQATT; CDR2 reads SNEGSKA (reference sequence). V shed 4 bases, J shed 2 bases, and the junction held 6 bases outside the gene matches. CDR3 sequence reads: CSAKRLAGVTYNEQFF. The CDR3 nucleotides are TGCAGTGCTAAACGACTAGCGGGAGTTACCTACAATGAGCAGTTCTTC.

V gene TRBV5-1 combines with J gene TRBJ1-4; 7 bases map to TRBD1. Trimming at V came to 0 bases and at J to 7 bases, leaving 6 bases not matched to a gene. CDR1 SGHRS and CDR2 YFSETQ come from the germline V gene. The CDR3 spans 15 residues. CDR3 protein: CASSLDRGFGEKLFF. The CDR3 nucleotides read TGCGCCAGCAGCTTGGACAGGGGCTTTGGTGAAAAACTGTTTTTT.

V gene TRBV20-1 combines with J gene TRBJ2-3; D might be TRBD1 (6 bases). Trimming pared 5 bases from V and 1 base from J, leaving 13 bases between. The CDR3 sequence is 14 residues long. Germline lookup yields CDR1 DFQATT and CDR2 SNEGSKA (reference sequence). The CDR3 loop is CSAVRDIGTDTQYF. CDR3 in DNA: TGCAGTGCTGTCCGGGACATAGGCACAGATACGCAGTATTTT.

The J gene is TRBJ2-3, the V gene TRBV6-1, with TRBD2 identical over 7 bases. Germline CDR1 and CDR2: MNHNS and SASEGT. The trim removed 5 bases at V and 2 bases at J, leaving 4 bases unmatched. The CDR3 extends over 14 amino acids. The CDR3 DNA reads TGTGCCAGCAGTAGAGGGACTATCACAGATACGCAGTATTTT. Its protein product is CASSRGTITDTQYF.

The table lists this clonotype with a few counts. The rearrangement links TRBV21-1 to TRBJ2-7; TRBD2 is taken as the D call from the table, unchecked against the DNA. TRBV21-1 is classified as a pseudogene. The CDR3 contains 15 residues. The CDR3 protein is CASSKGGRAPYEQYF. CDR3 bases: TGTGCCAGCAGCAAAGGGGGCAGGGCCCCCTACGAGCAGTACTTC.

The chain employs TRBV7-8 and TRBJ2-7, with 7 bases matching TRBD1. This CDR3 region has 16 residues. The V and J ends lost 5 bases and 1 base, in that order; junction bases with no gene match: 11. Germline V CDR1 and CDR2: SGHVS, FQNEAQ. CDR3 sequence: CASSQGQFVSSYEQYF. Here the CDR3 DNA reads TGTGCCAGCAGCCAGGGACAGTTCGTCTCGTCCTACGAGCAGTACTTC. The variable domain in full, with the rest retrieved from reference TRBV7-8 and TRBJ2-7, is GAGVSQSPRYKVAKRGQDVALRCDPISGHVSLFWYQQALGQGPEFLTYFQNEAQLDKSGLPSDRFFAERPEGSVSTLKIQRTQQEDSAVYLCASSQGQFVSSYEQYFGPGTRLTVT.